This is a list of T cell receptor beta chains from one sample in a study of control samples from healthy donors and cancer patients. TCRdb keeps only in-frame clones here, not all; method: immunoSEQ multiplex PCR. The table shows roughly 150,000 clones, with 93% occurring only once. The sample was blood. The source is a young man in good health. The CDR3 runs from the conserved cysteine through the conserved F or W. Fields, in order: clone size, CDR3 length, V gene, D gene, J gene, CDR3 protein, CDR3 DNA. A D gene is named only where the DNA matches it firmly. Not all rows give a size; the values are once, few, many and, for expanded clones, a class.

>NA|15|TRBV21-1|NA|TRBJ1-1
CASSRWDCLGTEAFF
TGTGCCAGCAGCAGATGGGACTGCTTGGGCACTGAAGCTTTCTTT
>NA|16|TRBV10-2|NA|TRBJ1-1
CASSDPRVWSLIGAFF
TGCGCCAGCAGTGACCCTCGCGTCTGGAGCCTAATCGGAGCTTTCTTT
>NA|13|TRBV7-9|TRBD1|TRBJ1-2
CASSPRGVVGYTF
TGTGCCAGCAGCCCCAGGGGGGTTGTAGGCTACACCTTC
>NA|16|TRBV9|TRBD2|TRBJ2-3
CASSPGTSDFTDTQYF
TGTGCCAGCAGCCCCGGGACTAGCGATTTCACAGATACGCAGTATTTT
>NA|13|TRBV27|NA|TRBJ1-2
CASRATAAYGYTF
TGTGCCAGCAGAGCAACCGCGGCCTATGGCTACACCTTC
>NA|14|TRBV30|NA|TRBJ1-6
CAWSGGRSNSPLHF
TGTGCCTGGAGTGGGGGCAGGTCTAATTCACCCCTCCACTTT
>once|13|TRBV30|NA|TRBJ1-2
CAWRKGHNYGYTF
TGTGCCTGGAGGAAGGGGCACAACTATGGCTACACCTTC
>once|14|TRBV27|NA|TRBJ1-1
CASSLKGLNTEAFF
TGTGCCAGCAGTTTAAAGGGGTTGAACACTGAAGCTTTCTTT
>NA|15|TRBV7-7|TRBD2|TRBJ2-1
CASSKLAGTYNEQFF
TGTGCTAGCAGCAAACTAGCGGGGACCTACAATGAGCAGTTCTTC
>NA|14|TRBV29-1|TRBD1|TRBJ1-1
CSVVPDRVNTEAFF
TGCAGCGTTGTACCCGACAGGGTGAACACTGAAGCTTTCTTT
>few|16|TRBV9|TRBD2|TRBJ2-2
CASSGGGLARGGELFF
TGTGCCAGCAGCGGAGGGGGACTAGCCAGGGGCGGGGAGCTGTTTTTT
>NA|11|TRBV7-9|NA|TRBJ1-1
CASSLSTEAFF
TGTGCCAGCAGCTTATCCACTGAAGCTTTCTTT
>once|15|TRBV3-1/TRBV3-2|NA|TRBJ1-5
CASSQEGRGNQPQHF
TGTGCCAGCAGCCAAGAAGGGAGGGGTAATCAGCCCCAGCATTTT
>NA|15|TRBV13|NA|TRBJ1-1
CASSLGAVTVTEAFF
TGTGCCAGCAGCTTAGGCGCAGTTACGGTCACTGAAGCTTTCTTT
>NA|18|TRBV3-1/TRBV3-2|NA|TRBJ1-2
CASSQDRGMRPNYYGYTF
TGTGCCAGCAGCCAAGATAGGGGCATGAGACCCAATTACTATGGCTACACCTTC
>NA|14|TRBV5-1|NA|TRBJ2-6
CASSGSSGANVLTF
TGCGCCAGCAGCGGGAGCTCTGGGGCCAACGTCCTGACTTTC
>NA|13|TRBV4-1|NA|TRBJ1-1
CASSRTVNTEAFF
TGCGCCAGCAGCCGGACGGTGAACACTGAAGCTTTCTTT
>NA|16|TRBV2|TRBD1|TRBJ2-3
CASGGTGQGQWDTQYF
TGTGCCAGCGGGGGGACCGGACAGGGGCAATGGGATACGCAGTATTTT
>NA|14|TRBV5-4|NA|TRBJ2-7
CASSLGPGDYEQYF
TGTGCCAGCAGCTTGGGGCCGGGAGACTACGAGCAGTACTTC
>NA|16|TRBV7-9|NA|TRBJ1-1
CASSQKLGAENTEAFF
TGTGCCAGCAGCCAGAAATTGGGGGCCGAGAACACTGAAGCTTTCTTT
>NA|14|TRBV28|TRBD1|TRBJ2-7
CASRGGQRSYEQYF
TGTGCCAGCAGAGGGGGACAGAGGTCCTACGAGCAGTACTTC
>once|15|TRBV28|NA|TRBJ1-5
CASIALGNSNQPQHF
TGTGCCAGCATAGCGCTGGGAAATAGCAATCAGCCCCAGCATTTT
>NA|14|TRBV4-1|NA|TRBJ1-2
CASSQDGGMGGYTF
TGCGCCAGCAGCCAAGATGGGGGGATGGGGGGCTACACCTTC
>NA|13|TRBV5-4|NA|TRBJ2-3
CASSRGSTDTQYF
TGTGCCAGCAGCCGTGGTAGCACAGATACGCAGTATTTT
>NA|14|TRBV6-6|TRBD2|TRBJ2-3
CASSLTSGSGAQYF
TGTGCCAGCAGTTTGACTAGCGGGAGTGGGGCGCAGTATTTT
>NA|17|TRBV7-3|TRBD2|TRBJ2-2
CASSQTSGRARAGELFF
TGTGCCAGCAGCCAAACTAGCGGGAGGGCCCGGGCCGGGGAGCTGTTTTTT
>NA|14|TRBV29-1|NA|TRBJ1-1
CSVIVGEGFTEAFF
TGCAGCGTCATCGTCGGCGAGGGGTTTACTGAAGCTTTCTTT
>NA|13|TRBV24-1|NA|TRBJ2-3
CAAGTAGTDTQYF
TGTGCCGCCGGAACGGCAGGCACAGATACGCAGTATTTT
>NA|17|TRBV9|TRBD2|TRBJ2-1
CASSPGGVVSSYNEQFF
TGTGCCAGCAGCCCGGGGGGGGTGGTGAGCTCCTACAATGAGCAGTTCTTC
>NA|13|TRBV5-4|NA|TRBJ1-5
CASSQGLLQPQHF
TGTGCCAGCAGCCAAGGGTTGTTACAGCCCCAGCATTTT
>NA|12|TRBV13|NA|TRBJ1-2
CASSLGAYGYTF
TGTGCCAGCAGCTTAGGGGCCTATGGCTACACCTTC
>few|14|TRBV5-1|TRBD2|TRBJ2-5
CASSWRDYKETQYF
TGCGCCAGCAGCTGGAGGGACTACAAAGAGACCCAGTACTTC
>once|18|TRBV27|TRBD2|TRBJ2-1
CASSRPSGRPGTYNEQFF
TGTGCCAGCAGTCGCCCTAGCGGGAGGCCAGGGACCTACAATGAGCAGTTCTTC
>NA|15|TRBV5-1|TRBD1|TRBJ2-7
CASSFYGTEASEQYF
TGCGCCAGCAGCTTTTACGGGACAGAAGCCTCCGAGCAGTACTTC
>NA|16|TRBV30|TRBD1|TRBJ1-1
CAWSERDRGLDTEAFF
TGTGCCTGGAGTGAACGGGACAGGGGGTTAGACACTGAAGCTTTCTTT
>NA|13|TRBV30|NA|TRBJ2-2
CAWRTTYTGELFF
TGTGCCTGGAGGACTACTTACACCGGGGAGCTGTTTTTT
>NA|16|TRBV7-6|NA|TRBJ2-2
CASSLARYRETGELFF
TGTGCCAGCAGCTTAGCGAGGTACAGGGAGACCGGGGAGCTGTTTTTT
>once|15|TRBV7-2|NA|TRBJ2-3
CASSLKTGSTDTQYF
TGTGCCAGCAGCTTAAAGACAGGATCGACAGATACGCAGTATTTT
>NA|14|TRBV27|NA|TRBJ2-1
CASSPSRGDREQFF
TGTGCCAGCAGCCCCTCCCGCGGAGATAGAGAGCAGTTCTTC
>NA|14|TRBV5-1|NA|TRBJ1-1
CASSLVGLGTEAFF
TGCGCCAGCAGCTTGGTAGGGTTAGGGACTGAAGCTTTCTTT
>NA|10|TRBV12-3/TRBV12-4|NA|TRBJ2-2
CASWKGELFF
TGTGCCAGCTGGAAAGGGGAGCTGTTTTTT
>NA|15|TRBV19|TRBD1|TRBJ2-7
CASKSSGTGVYEQYF
TGTGCCAGTAAAAGCTCCGGGACAGGCGTCTACGAGCAGTACTTC
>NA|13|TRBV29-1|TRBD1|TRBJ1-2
CSVGGQGEFGYTF
TGCAGCGTTGGTGGCCAGGGGGAGTTTGGCTACACCTTC
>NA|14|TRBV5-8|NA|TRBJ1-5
CASSLDRDDQPQHF
TGTGCCAGCAGCTTGGACAGGGATGATCAGCCCCAGCATTTT
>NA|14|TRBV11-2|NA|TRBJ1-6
CASSFQGNNSPLHF
TGTGCCAGCAGCTTCCAGGGGAATAATTCACCCCTCCACTTT
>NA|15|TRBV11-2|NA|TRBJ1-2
CASSLMFGDRRGYTF
TGTGCCAGCAGCTTAATGTTTGGGGACCGCAGGGGCTACACCTTC
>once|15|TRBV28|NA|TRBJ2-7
CASRNRDPFRAEQYF
TGTGCCAGCAGGAACCGGGACCCCTTCCGTGCGGAGCAGTACTTC
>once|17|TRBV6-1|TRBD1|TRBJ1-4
CASSGVTGGATNEKLFF
TGTGCCAGCAGTGGTGTGACAGGGGGTGCAACTAATGAAAAACTGTTTTTT
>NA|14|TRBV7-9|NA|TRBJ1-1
CASTSGRLNTEAFF
TGTGCCAGCACATCAGGACGTCTGAACACTGAAGCTTTCTTT
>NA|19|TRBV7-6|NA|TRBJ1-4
CASSPRPRPQGTTNEKLFF
TGTGCCAGCAGTCCACGGCCCCGTCCTCAAGGGACAACTAATGAAAAACTGTTTTTT
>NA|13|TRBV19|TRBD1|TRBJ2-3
CASTQGGTDTQYF
TGTGCCAGTACACAGGGGGGCACAGATACGCAGTATTTT
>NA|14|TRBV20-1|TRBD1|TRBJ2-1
CSASPGQGLNEQFF
TGCAGTGCTAGTCCCGGACAGGGATTGAATGAGCAGTTCTTC
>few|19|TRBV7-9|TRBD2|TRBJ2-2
CASSPGGASGTLNTGELFF
TGTGCCAGCAGCCCCGGCGGGGCTAGCGGAACCCTGAACACCGGGGAGCTGTTTTTT
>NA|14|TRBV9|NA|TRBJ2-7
CASSADISSYEQYF
TGTGCCAGCAGCGCCGACATATCCTCCTACGAGCAGTACTTC
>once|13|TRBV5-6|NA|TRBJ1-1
CASSLGGNTEAFF
TGTGCCAGCAGCTTGGGGGGGAACACTGAAGCTTTCTTT
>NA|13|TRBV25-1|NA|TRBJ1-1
CASAPTANTEAFF
TGTGCCAGCGCCCCTACAGCGAACACTGAAGCTTTCTTT
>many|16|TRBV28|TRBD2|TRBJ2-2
CASSFVLAGDTGELFF
TGTGCCAGCAGTTTCGTGCTAGCGGGCGATACCGGGGAGCTGTTTTTT
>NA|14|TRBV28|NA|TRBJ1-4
CASSLGGYNEKLFF
TGTGCCAGCAGTTTAGGGGGATACAATGAAAAACTGTTTTTT